A single sample gave rise to the 28 T cell receptor beta chains below, sequenced in a study of Ad26.COV2.S vaccination and SARS-CoV-2 variants. Indicated treatment: 15 to 20 received Ad26.COV2.S at low or high dose, single or two shots; a few received placebo; per-sample allocation not given. Day 63 following the first vaccine or placebo injection was when the samples were taken. Method: immunoSEQ multiplex PCR; TCRdb's copy keeps in-frame clones and lacks some. The table has some 420,000 clones, 88% seen once. The sequencing here drew on peripheral blood, taken in a trial of Ad26.COV2.S vaccine versus placebo. The receptors originated from a person aged 18-60 years who received the Ad26.COV2.S COVID-19 vaccine or a placebo.

The genes are TRBV30 and TRBJ2-1; no clear D. This CDR3 is 14 amino acids long. From germline, CDR1 is GTSNPN and CDR2 SVGIG (reference sequence). The V and J ends lost 0 bases and 5 bases respectively, with 11 bases between them. The CDR3 region is CAWSVPVAHNEQFF. CDR3 nucleotides: TGTGCCTGGAGTGTCCCGGTGGCACACAATGAGCAGTTCTTC. Drawing the rest from reference TRBV30 and TRBJ2-1, the complete variable domain is SQTIHQWPATLVQPVGSPLSLECTVEGTSNPNLYWYRQAAGRGLQLLFYSVGIGQISSEVPQNLSASRPQDRQFILSSKKLLLSDSGFYLCAWSVPVAHNEQFFGPGTRLTVL.

This clone appeared a few times. The CDR3 DNA reads TGTGCCAGCGGGACGACACCCCTCCACTTT. Amino acids: CASGTTPLHF. V is TRBV28 and J is TRBJ1-6; D possibly corresponds to TRBD1 (5 bases). The CDR3 covers 10 residues. V lost 8 bases to trimming and J lost 11 bases, with 7 bases between them. CDR1 MDHEN and CDR2 SYDVKM come from the germline V gene.

DNA of the CDR3: TGTGCCACCAGCAGAGATTGGGGGACGCCCCAGCATTTT. Translating it yields CATSRDWGTPQHF. The chain recombines TRBV15 with TRBJ1-5; a possible D gene is TRBD1 (5 bases). Between the trimmed V and J ends, which lost 0 bases and 9 bases, there was a span of 9 bases. The germline V gene has CDR1 LNHNV and CDR2 YYDKDF (reference sequence). The CDR3 runs to 13 residues.

This clone occurred once. The CDR3 spells CASNTGTDFYGYTF. The CDR3 DNA sequence: TGTGCCAGCAACACCGGGACAGACTTCTATGGCTACACCTTC. V usage is TRBV6-5 and J usage is TRBJ1-2; TRBD1 matches 7 bases. There are 14 residues in the CDR3. V was clipped by 7 bases and J by 4 bases; unmatched bases: 9. From germline, CDR1 is MNHEY and CDR2 SVGAGI.

J is TRBJ2-2 and V is TRBV9; 7 bases are a match to TRBD1. V shed 4 bases and J 5 bases; nucleotides not matched to a gene: 8. CDR3 length: 15 residues. CDR1 and CDR2 (germline): SGDLS, YYNGEE. CDR3: CASSLLTGPTGELFF. DNA of the CDR3: TGTGCCAGCAGCCTACTGACAGGGCCGACCGGGGAGCTGTTTTTT.

A note on this clone: Other DNA variants within this sample encode the same CDR3. This rearrangement joins TRBV2 to TRBJ2-7; D call uncertain. Germline CDR1 SNHLY, CDR2 FYNNEI. The CDR3 runs to 11 residues. V shed 3 bases and J shed 5 bases, with 5 bases lying between them. CDR3 sequence reads: CASSDRDEQYF. CDR3 DNA: TGTGCCAGCAGTGATAGGGACGAGCAGTACTTC.

The chain couples TRBV13 to TRBJ1-2, with D tentatively TRBD1 (5 bases). With 5 bases removed from V and 5 bases from J, the gap between germline ends came to 21 bases. The CDR3 runs 16 residues. Germline V CDR1 and CDR2: PRHDT, FYEKMQ (reference sequence). The CDR3 region has the DNA TGTGCCAGCAGCCCCCGGGAAAGGGGACGGGGTTATGGCTACACCTTC. It encodes CASSPRERGRGYGYTF.

The chain has TRBV5-1 and TRBJ1-1; D call uncertain. The V gene's germline CDR1 is SGHRS and CDR2 YFSETQ. V was shortened by 5 bases and J by 0 bases, with 11 bases between the two germline ends. The CDR3 extends over 14 amino acids. CDR3 nucleotides: TGCGCCAGCAGTACCGCAGGCATGAACACTGAAGCTTTCTTT. Residues: CASSTAGMNTEAFF.

The J gene is TRBJ1-1, the V gene TRBV7-3; no reliable D call. Trimming removed 2 bases at V and 2 bases at J, with 6 bases between. The length of the CDR3 is 13 residues. Per the germline V gene, CDR1 is SGHTA and CDR2 is FQGTGA. CDR3 protein: CASSLGINTEAFF. CDR3 nucleotides: TGTGCCAGCAGCTTAGGGATAAACACTGAAGCTTTCTTT.

This rearrangement joins TRBV7-2 to TRBJ2-5; TRBD2 might be the D (7 bases). The CDR3 totals 11 residues. V lost 5 bases and J lost 13, with 14 bases in between. The germline CDR1 and CDR2 sequences are SGHTA and FQGNSA. CDR3 residues: CASSIYRGAYF. Written as DNA, the CDR3 is TGTGCCAGCAGCATCTACCGGGGGGCGTACTTC.

The J gene is TRBJ2-3, the V gene TRBV7-3; 11 positions match TRBD2. The V gene end was trimmed by 3 bases and the J gene end by 1 base; junction bases not matched to a gene: 0. The CDR3 totals 15 residues. The V gene's germline CDR1 is SGHTA and CDR2 FQGTGA. The CDR3 loop reads CASSFSGGGTDTQYF. In nucleotides, the CDR3 is TGTGCCAGCAGCTTTAGCGGGGGGGGCACAGATACGCAGTATTTT.

The chain links TRBV6-2 or TRBV6-3 to TRBJ2-1; 10 bases fit TRBD1. The CDR3 contains 16 residues. CDR1 is MNHEY, CDR2 SVGEGT, per germline. V shed 0 bases, J shed 9 bases, and the junction held 8 bases outside the gene matches. CDR3 bases: TGTGCCAGCAGTTACTCCCGGGACAGGGGAAGAACTGAGCAGTTCTTC. Its translation: CASSYSRDRGRTEQFF.

In this sample, this clone turned up a few times. CDR3 protein: CASSQQRGVSTDTQYF. The CDR3 DNA follows: TGTGCCAGCAGCCAACAGCGGGGGGTGAGCACAGATACGCAGTATTTT. This sequence joins TRBV4-2 and TRBJ2-3; 9 bases match TRBD2. Germline-derived CDR1 and CDR2 are LGHNA and YNFKEQ. This CDR3 is 16 amino acids long. J lost 0 bases, V lost 2 bases, and 3 bases had no gene match.

J is TRBJ2-5 and V is TRBV7-2; tentatively, D is TRBD2 (6 bases). The CDR3 totals 16 residues. Germline CDR1 and CDR2: SGHTA and FQGNSA. Trimming shortened V by 5 bases and J by 1 base, and 17 bases separated the two germline ends. This CDR3 reads CASSTLGGTAQETQYF. The CDR3 DNA reads TGTGCCAGCAGCACGCTAGGAGGGACGGCCCAAGAGACCCAGTACTTC. Combining the CDR3 with reference TRBV7-2 and TRBJ2-5 gives the whole variable domain GAGVSQSPSNKVTEKGKDVELRCDPISGHTALYWYRQSLGQGLEFLIYFQGNSAPDKSGLPSDRFSAERTGGSVSTLTIQRTQQEDSAVYLCASSTLGGTAQETQYFGPGTRLLVL.

For the CDR3, the DNA is TGTGCCAGCAGTTACAAACTAGCAACCGGGGAGCTGTTTTTT. Its translation: CASSYKLATGELFF. The V call is TRBV6-2 or TRBV6-3, the J call TRBJ2-2; D may be TRBD2 (6 bases). V was shortened by 2 bases and J by 5 bases, with 9 bases between the two germline ends. The CDR3 is 14 residues long. CDR1 and CDR2 (germline): MNHEY, SVGEGT.

The J gene is TRBJ1-1, the V gene TRBV5-6; TRBD1 is a possible D gene (5 bases). Trimming took 3 bases from V and 6 from J, leaving 15 bases between them. CDR1 is SGHDT, CDR2 YYEEEE, per germline. This CDR3 region has 14 residues. Written as DNA, the CDR3 is TGTGCCAGCAGCTATGGGACCGGCCGCTCTGAAGCTTTCTTT. Translating it yields CASSYGTGRSEAFF.

V and J are TRBV12-3 or TRBV12-4 and TRBJ2-5; D gene ambiguous. The CDR3 has 13 residues. V was trimmed by 2 bases and J by 2 bases, leaving 6 bases between them. CDR3 DNA sequence: TGTGCCAGCAGTTTACTGTGGCAAGAGACCCAGTACTTC. Translated: CASSLLWQETQYF.

The chain uses TRBV4-3 and TRBJ2-3; 14 nucleotides line up with TRBD2. V shed 3 bases, J shed 0 bases, and the junction held 2 bases outside the gene matches. This CDR3 region has 17 residues. Germline CDR1 LGHNA, CDR2 YSLEER. CDR3 sequence: CASSHRLAGGSTDTQYF. The CDR3 DNA reads as TGCGCCAGCAGCCACCGACTAGCGGGGGGGAGCACAGATACGCAGTATTTT.

The rearrangement links TRBV27 to TRBJ1-1; unclear D gene. This CDR3 region has 13 residues. V shed 6 bases and J shed 8 bases, with 16 bases lying between them. Germline-derived CDR1 and CDR2 are MNHEY and SMNVEV (reference sequence). The CDR3 protein is CASSFRNLGEAFF. For the CDR3, the DNA is TGTGCCAGCAGCTTTAGGAACCTGGGGGAAGCTTTCTTT.

This sequence joins TRBV29-1 and TRBJ1-1; the D gene is possibly TRBD1 (5 bases). Germline values: CDR1 SQVTM, CDR2 ANQGSEA. V was trimmed by 1 base and J by 4 bases, leaving 10 bases between them. This CDR3 has 13 residues. Written as DNA, the CDR3 is TGCAGCGTTGAAGGGCAGGGCGGCACTGAAGCTTTCTTT. Translation gives CSVEGQGGTEAFF.

The chain recombines TRBV5-1 with TRBJ2-1; 10 bases agree with TRBD1. After removal of 4 bases from V and 5 bases from J, the junction contained 6 bases not matched to a gene. The CDR3 spans 15 residues. Germline lookup yields CDR1 SGHRS and CDR2 YFSETQ. The chain's CDR3 is CASSRGDRGDNEQFF. CDR3 sequence (DNA): TGCGCCAGCAGCAGGGGGGACAGGGGAGACAATGAGCAGTTCTTC.

V is TRBV6-5 and J is TRBJ1-2, with TRBD1 matching over 7 bases. CDR3 size: 15 residues. V lost 6 bases and J lost 1; bases outside the gene matches: 8. CDR1 and CDR2 (germline): MNHEY, SVGAGI. CDR3 sequence reads: CASRRGDSRNYGYTF. The DNA for the CDR3 is TGTGCCAGCAGACGAGGGGACAGCCGTAACTATGGCTACACCTTC.

In its sample, this clone was seen once. The chain employs TRBV19 and TRBJ1-5; D gene uncertain. The CDR3 spans 16 residues. Trimming removed 3 bases from V and 7 bases from J, with 19 bases in between. The germline V gene encodes CDR1 LNHDA and CDR2 SQIVND (reference sequence). DNA for the CDR3: TGTGCCAGTAGTATCGAGCAAGGTGGCCTTGAACAGCCCCAGCATTTT. Translated: CASSIEQGGLEQPQHF.

The CDR3 nucleotides read TGTGCCAGCAGTTTATCTCCCCAGGGTCGGTATGGCTACACCTTC. Translating gives CASSLSPQGRYGYTF. This chain links TRBV27 with TRBJ1-2, with a possible D match to TRBD1 (5 bases). This CDR3 spans 15 amino acids. V lost 0 bases and J lost 5, with 13 bases in between. Germline loops: CDR1 MNHEY, CDR2 SMNVEV (reference sequence).

The chain uses TRBV6-2 or TRBV6-3 and TRBJ1-5, with no clear D. Germline V gene sequence: CDR1 MNHEY, CDR2 SVGEGT. The germline V and J ends were trimmed by 4 bases and 7 bases, with 11 bases remaining between them. The CDR3 is made up of 13 amino acids. CDR3 residues: CASSLEDKQPQHF. CDR3 DNA: TGTGCCAGCAGTTTGGAAGACAAGCAGCCCCAGCATTTT.

The CDR3 is CAWSAGADTQYF. DNA for the CDR3: TGTGCCTGGAGTGCCGGCGCAGATACGCAGTATTTT. This chain connects TRBV30 to TRBJ2-3; no clear D gene. The CDR3 contains 12 residues. V lost 1 base, J lost 4 bases, and 6 bases lay in between. Germline loops: CDR1 GTSNPN, CDR2 SVGIG (reference sequence).

This clone was seen a few times. The V call is TRBV6-5, the J call TRBJ1-6; the D gene is possibly TRBD1 (6 bases). The CDR3 has 16 amino acids. The V end was cut by 4 bases, the J end by 2 bases, with 12 bases between. Germline V CDR1 and CDR2: MNHEY, SVGAGI. This chain's CDR3 is CASSFTGKAYNSPLHF. CDR3 in DNA: TGTGCCAGCAGTTTTACAGGGAAGGCCTATAATTCACCCCTCCACTTT.

The V gene is TRBV5-1, the J gene TRBJ1-1; 7 bases line up with TRBD1. The CDR3 spans 14 residues. The trim removed 3 bases at V and 5 bases at J, leaving 7 bases unmatched. CDR1 SGHRS and CDR2 YFSETQ come from the germline V gene. This CDR3 is CASSWGQTPTEAFF. CDR3 in DNA: TGCGCCAGCAGCTGGGGACAGACTCCTACTGAAGCTTTCTTT.